The clone carrying this T cell receptor beta chain was detected only once. This sample stems from a study of control samples from healthy donors and cancer patients. This table comes from immunoSEQ multiplex PCR, and its TCRdb copy is limited to in-frame clones, with some not included. The table includes around 150,000 clones, approximately 90% detected once. Germline CDR1 reads SNHLY; CDR2 reads FYNNEI. There are 16 residues in the CDR3. V was shortened by 1 base and J by 0 bases, with 9 bases between the two germline ends. What was sequenced was blood. The origin of this receptor is a man aged 25 to 40 in good health. V usage is TRBV2 and J usage is TRBJ2-2; D gene ambiguous. The CDR3 sequence is CASSEEYNPNTGELFF. The CDR3 DNA reads TGTGCCAGCAGTGAAGAGTACAACCCGAACACCGGGGAGCTGTTTTTT.